This paragraph covers one T cell receptor beta chain sequence. Its target is not known. TCRdb processed the reads anew with MiXCR; each CDR3 protein has one entry. The sample lists about 140,000 distinct CDR3 sequences, about 6.5% seen once, with roughly 18% in the top ten. This sample is drawn from a study of T cell repertoires in cytomegalovirus infection. Study at large: An indication of both CMV infection and matching HLA type came from public TCR beta signatures. Findings and limits, study-wide: It was HLA-C-restricted CMV-specific TCR beta clonotypes that dominated the response ex vivo.

This CDR3 spans 15 amino acids. Trimming took 6 bases from V and 4 from J; bases not matched to a gene: 12. Germline V gene sequence: CDR1 MDHEN, CDR2 SYDVKM. This receptor was identified in a human donor in good health (CMV status not recorded). Some clones in this sample may be carry-over from other donors' samples. This chain connects TRBV28 to TRBJ2-7, with TRBD2 matching 7 bases. Material: PBMCs. The CDR3 bases are TGTGCCAGCAGCAAGAGCGGGGCAGGGAGGTACGAGCAGTACTTC. As protein: CASSKSGAGRYEQYF.